This T cell receptor beta chain was sequenced in a study of post-analysis software for immune sequencing data (dated by TCRdb to about 2015). About the study as a whole: Relapsing-remitting, secondary progressive and progressive-relapsing multiple sclerosis were recorded as disease courses, and subtype annotation was lacking for some patients. The multiple sclerosis patient repertoires were compared with 10 or so previously published healthy control repertoires from donors aged about 6 to 28 years. A subset of samples was prepared in parallel using single-end sample barcoding, then pooled and co-amplified after Illumina adapter ligation. General conclusions and limits of the study: Direct clustering with F measure revealed strong co-clustering of samples prepared in the same batch, which led to a batch-effect correction. The multiple sclerosis patient group was slightly younger than the control group. Multiple sclerosis patients had significantly lower normalized Chao1 diversity than controls, a result that suggests substantial peripheral T-cell clonal expansion. Patients showed significantly higher frequencies than controls for several TRBV segments, among them TRBV5-6, TRBV5-1 and TRBV20-1.

With regard to this clonotype: Its binding antigen is unknown. No much larger clone exists at a distance of one base, and base qualities are not known.

The library was generated by PCR. For sequencing, an Illumina HiSeq 2500 was employed. To reduce PCR and sequencing biases, unique molecular identifiers were incorporated into the TCR beta cDNA libraries. Per 1 to 10 million input T cells, some 500,000 cDNA molecules were obtained, such that each molecule approximated one T cell. The patient libraries were prepared and sequenced using the same protocol as the earlier healthy control dataset. Samples belonging to the same batch were prepared together, multiplexed and sequenced on a shared HiSeq lane. The published analysis was carried out like this. Raw barcoded reads were processed with MIGEC, discarding single-read molecular identifier groups before consensus assembly and CDR3 extraction. Clonotype tables were post-analysed with VDJtools, normalizing diversity by down-sampling all datasets to the smallest sample size. In repertoire overlap clustering, CDR3 amino acid sequences, but not nucleotide sequences, were matched to correct batch-related cross-sample contamination. TCRdb reran the public reads through fastp at Q25 and MiXCR, keeping productive beta chains. Rows merge per CDR3 protein into single entries with the most common DNA and genes. The V and J calls and clone size come from TCRdb's table, not from the authors' own analysis. The sample table contains 450,000 to 700,000 distinct CDR3 sequences; only one count was recorded for roughly 40% of them. Clones ranked in the top ten supply 1.7% of the sample.

The germline V gene encodes CDR1 MNHEY and CDR2 SVGAGI. Deletion took 6 bases off V and 8 bases off J, with a span of 14 bases between the germline ends. Spanning cysteine to phenylalanine, the CDR3 consists of 13 amino acids. Only the CDR3 part of the read is kept: 39 bases, read in frame from the first base. To demonstrate the VDJtools post-analysis software, TCR beta repertoires were profiled from the peripheral blood of more than ten young patients with multiple sclerosis. The multiple sclerosis patients were children and adolescents between about 6 and 15 years of age. The clonotype originates from a girl between 5 and 17 years old with multiple sclerosis. The V gene is TRBV6-5 and the J gene is TRBJ2-1, and the D gene may be TRBD2, 6 bases matching. Sequencing used blood. The CDR3 protein sequence reads: CASSRLWGDEQFF. The DNA is as follows: TGTGCCAGCAGCCGCCTGTGGGGGGATGAGCAGTTCTTC.